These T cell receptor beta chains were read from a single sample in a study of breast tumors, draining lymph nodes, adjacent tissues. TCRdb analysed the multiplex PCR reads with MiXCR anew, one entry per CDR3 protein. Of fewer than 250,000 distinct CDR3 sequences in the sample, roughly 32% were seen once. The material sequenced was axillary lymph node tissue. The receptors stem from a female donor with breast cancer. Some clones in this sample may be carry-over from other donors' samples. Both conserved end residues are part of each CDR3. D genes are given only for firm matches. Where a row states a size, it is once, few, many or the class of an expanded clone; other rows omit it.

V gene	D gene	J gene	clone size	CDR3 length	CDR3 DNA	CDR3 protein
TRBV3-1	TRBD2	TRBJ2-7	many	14	TGTGCCAGCAGTACCGGGACTAGCGGTTACGAGCAGTACTTC	CASSTGTSGYEQYF
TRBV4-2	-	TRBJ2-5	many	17	TGTGCCAGCAGCCAAGGGATTGAGTTGACAGGGAGGGAGACCCAGTACTTC	CASSQGIELTGRETQYF
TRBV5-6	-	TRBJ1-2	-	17	TGTGCCAGCAGCTTGGGACTAGCGGGAAACACTAACTATGGCTACACCTTC	CASSLGLAGNTNYGYTF
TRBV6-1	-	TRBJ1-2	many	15	TGTGCCAGCAGTGAAAGGGACACCGCTAACTATGGCTACACCTTC	CASSERDTANYGYTF
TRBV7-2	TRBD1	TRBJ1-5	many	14	TGTGCCAGCAGCCAAGGACAGGGGAATCAGCCCCAGCATTTT	CASSQGQGNQPQHF
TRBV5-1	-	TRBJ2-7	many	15	TGCGCCAGCAGCCCTGTCTGGGGGGATAGGAACGAGCAGTACTTC	CASSPVWGDRNEQYF
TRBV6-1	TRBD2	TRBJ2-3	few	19	TGTGCCAGCAGTGAAGCCGGGAGGGGGGCGGGGGGTCCACAAGATACGCAGTATTTT	CASSEAGRGAGGPQDTQYF
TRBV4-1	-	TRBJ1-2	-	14	TGCGCCAGCAGCCAAGTGGGACTTAACTATGGCTACACCTTC	CASSQVGLNYGYTF
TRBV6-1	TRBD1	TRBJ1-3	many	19	TGTGCCAGCATTCAGCGGGGAACCAGGGGGCGGCAATCTGGAAACACCATATATTTT	CASIQRGTRGRQSGNTIYF
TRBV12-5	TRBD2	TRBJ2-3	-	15	TGTGCTAGTGGTACTAGCGGGAAGTCGGCAGATACGCAGTATTTT	CASGTSGKSADTQYF
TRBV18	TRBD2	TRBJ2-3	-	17	TGTGCCAGCTCACCTTTAGCGGGAGGGACAGGCACAGATACGCAGTATTTT	CASSPLAGGTGTDTQYF
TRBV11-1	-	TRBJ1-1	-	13	TGTGCCAGCAGCCCTGGGTGGGGCACTGAAGCTTTCTTT	CASSPGWGTEAFF
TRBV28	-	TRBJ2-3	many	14	TGTGCCAGCACCCCCCCTACGGCGACAGATACGCAGTATTTT	CASTPPTATDTQYF
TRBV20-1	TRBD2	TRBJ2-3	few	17	TGCAGTGCTATTCCGGGACTAGCGGGAGCAGGCACAGATACGCAGTATTTT	CSAIPGLAGAGTDTQYF
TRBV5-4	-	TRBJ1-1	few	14	TGTGCCAGCAGCCTCCCGACAGTGAACACTGAAGCTTTCTTT	CASSLPTVNTEAFF
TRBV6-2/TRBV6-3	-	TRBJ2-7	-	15	TGTGCCAGCAGTCACCCCAGGTCGGGGGTTTACGAGCAGTACTTC	CASSHPRSGVYEQYF
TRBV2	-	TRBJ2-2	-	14	TGTGCCAGCAGCTTGGGGCCAGGGACCGGGGAGCTGTTTTTT	CASSLGPGTGELFF
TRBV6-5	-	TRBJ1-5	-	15	TGTGCCAGCAGCCATACAGGTCTTAGCAATCAGCCCCAGCATTTT	CASSHTGLSNQPQHF
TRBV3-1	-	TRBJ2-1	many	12	TGTGCCAGCAGCCAGCGAGGCTATGAGCAGTTCTTC	CASSQRGYEQFF
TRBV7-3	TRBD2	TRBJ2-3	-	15	TGTGCCAGCAGCTTAAATTCCGGGGGGGCAGATACGCAGTATTTT	CASSLNSGGADTQYF
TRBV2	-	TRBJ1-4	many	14	TGTGCCAGCAGTGAGTACAGGGTAACTGAAAAACTGTTTTTT	CASSEYRVTEKLFF
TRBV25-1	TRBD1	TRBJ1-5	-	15	TGTGCCAGCAGTGAATTCAGGACAGGGGAAGAGACCCAGCATTTT	CASSEFRTGEETQHF
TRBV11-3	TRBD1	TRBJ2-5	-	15	TGTGCCAGCAGCTTAGGTTCAGAACAGGGGGAGACCCAGTACTTC	CASSLGSEQGETQYF
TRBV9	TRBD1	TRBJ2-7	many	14	TGTGCCAGCAGTTCCCGGCCAGGGGGCGGCGAGCAGTACTTC	CASSSRPGGGEQYF
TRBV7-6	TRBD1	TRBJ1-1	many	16	TGTGCCAGCAGCCCTAGACAGGGGGCGACGAACACTGAAGCTTTCTTT	CASSPRQGATNTEAFF
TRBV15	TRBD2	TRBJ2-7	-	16	TGTGCCACCAGCAGCACCCTTGGGGCGGGAGAGAACGAGCGGTACTTC	CATSSTLGAGENERYF
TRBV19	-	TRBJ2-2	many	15	TGTGCCAGTACCGGGGGCGGGAGCTACACCGGGGAGCTGTTTTTT	CASTGGGSYTGELFF
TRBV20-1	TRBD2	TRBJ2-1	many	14	TGCAGTACCCATGGCGGGAGGGCCACGAATGAGCAGTTCTTC	CSTHGGRATNEQFF
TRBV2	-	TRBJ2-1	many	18	TGTGCCAGCAGTGCCCTCATGGGGGTCGGGAGCTCCTACAATGAGCAGTTCTTC	CASSALMGVGSSYNEQFF
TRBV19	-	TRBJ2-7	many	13	TGTGCCAGTAGTGTTCGGGGGGCGAGCGAGCAGTACTTC	CASSVRGASEQYF
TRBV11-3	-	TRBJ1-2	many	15	TGTGCCAGCAGCTTAGAGGAACGGGGGCGCGGTGGCTACACCTTC	CASSLEERGRGGYTF
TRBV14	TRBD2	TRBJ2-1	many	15	TGTGCCAGCAGCCATCTAGCGGGAAGTGATAATGAGCAGTTCTTC	CASSHLAGSDNEQFF
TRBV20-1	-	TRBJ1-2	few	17	TGCAGTGCTAGAGATAGGGTGACACAACATCTTTCCTATGGCTACACCTTC	CSARDRVTQHLSYGYTF
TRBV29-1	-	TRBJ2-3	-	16	TGCAGCGTTGAATCGGAGGAGGGTTATAGCACAGATACGCAGTATTTT	CSVESEEGYSTDTQYF
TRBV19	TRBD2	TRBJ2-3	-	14	TGTGCCCGTAGTATTGCGGGAGGGCCAGATACACAGTATTTT	CARSIAGGPDTQYF
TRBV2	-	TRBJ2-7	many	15	TGTGCCAGCAGTGATGGAAGGGCCCCCGTGGGGGAGCAGTACTTC	CASSDGRAPVGEQYF
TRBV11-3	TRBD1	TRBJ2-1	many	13	TGTGCCAGCAGCTGGGACAGGGGACGTGAGCAGTTCTTC	CASSWDRGREQFF
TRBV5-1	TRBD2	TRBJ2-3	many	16	TGCGCCAGCAGCTCATCTAGCGGGAGTAGAACAGATACGCAGTATTTT	CASSSSSGSRTDTQYF
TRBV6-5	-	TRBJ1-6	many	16	TGTGCCAGCAGTTACTCGATGGGTTGGGGTAATTCACCCCTCCACTTT	CASSYSMGWGNSPLHF
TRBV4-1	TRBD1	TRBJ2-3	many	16	TGCGCCAGCAGCCAAGCCGACAGGGGACTCACAGATACGCAGTATTTT	CASSQADRGLTDTQYF
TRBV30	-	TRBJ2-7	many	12	TGTGCCTGGAGGAGTGGCTCCTACGAGCAGTACTTC	CAWRSGSYEQYF
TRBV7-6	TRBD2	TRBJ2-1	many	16	TGTGCCAGCAGCTTAGTTGTGGCGGGAGGTAACAATGAGCAGTTCTTC	CASSLVVAGGNNEQFF
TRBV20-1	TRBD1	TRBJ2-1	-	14	TGCAGTGCTAGAGGTAGGGGGCGACCGTTTGAGCAGTTCTTC	CSARGRGRPFEQFF
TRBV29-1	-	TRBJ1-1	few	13	TGCAGCGTTGTCGGAGGGGGACACACTGAAGCTTTCTTT	CSVVGGGHTEAFF
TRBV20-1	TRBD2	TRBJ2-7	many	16	TGCAGTGCTAGAGATATTGCGGGAGGGGGTCATAACGAGCAGTACTTC	CSARDIAGGGHNEQYF
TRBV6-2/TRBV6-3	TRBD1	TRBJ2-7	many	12	TGTGCCAGCAAGACAGGGCCCTACGAGCAGTACTTC	CASKTGPYEQYF
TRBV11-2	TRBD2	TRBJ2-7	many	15	TGTGCCAGCAGGATCACTAGCGGGAGTTCCTACGAGCAGTACTTC	CASRITSGSSYEQYF
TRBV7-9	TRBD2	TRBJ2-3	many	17	TGTGCCAGCAGAGCTGGGACTAGCGGGAGCTACACAGATACGCAGTATTTT	CASRAGTSGSYTDTQYF
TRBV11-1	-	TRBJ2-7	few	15	TGTGCCAGCAGCTTAGCTTGGACAGCGACCCACGAGCAGTACTTC	CASSLAWTATHEQYF
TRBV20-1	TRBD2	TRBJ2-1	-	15	TGCAGTGCTCTAGAACTAGCGGGAGGTCTCGATGAGCAGTTCTTC	CSALELAGGLDEQFF
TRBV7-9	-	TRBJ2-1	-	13	TGTGCCAGCGTTGGGACTCCCTACAATGAGCAGTTCTTC	CASVGTPYNEQFF
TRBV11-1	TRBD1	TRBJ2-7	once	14	TGTGCCAGCAGCTTCCAGGGGGCCTCCTACGAGCAGTACTTC	CASSFQGASYEQYF
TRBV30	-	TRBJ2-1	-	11	TGTGCCTACCGCTCCTACAATGAGCAGTTCTTC	CAYRSYNEQFF
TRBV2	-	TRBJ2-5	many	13	TGTGCCAGCATTCGGGACGGACAAGAGACCCAGTACTTC	CASIRDGQETQYF
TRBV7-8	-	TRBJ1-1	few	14	TGTGCCAGCAGCTTAATCCGGCAGGGAGGTGTTGCTTTCTTT	CASSLIRQGGVAFF
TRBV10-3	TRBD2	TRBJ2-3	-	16	TGTGCCATCAGAGGACTAGCGGGAGACTCCTACAATGAGCAGTATTTT	CAIRGLAGDSYNEQYF